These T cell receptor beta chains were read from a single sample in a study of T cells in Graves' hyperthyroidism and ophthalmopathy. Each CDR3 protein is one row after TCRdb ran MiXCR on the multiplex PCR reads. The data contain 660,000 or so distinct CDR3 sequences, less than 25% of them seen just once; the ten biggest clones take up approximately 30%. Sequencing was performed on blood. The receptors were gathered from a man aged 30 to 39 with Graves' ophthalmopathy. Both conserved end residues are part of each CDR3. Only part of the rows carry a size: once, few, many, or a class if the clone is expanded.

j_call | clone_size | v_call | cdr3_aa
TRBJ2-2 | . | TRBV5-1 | CASSFVPGELFF
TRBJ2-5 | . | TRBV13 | CASSLVQGAGTQYF
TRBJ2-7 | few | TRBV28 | CASRGLASHSYEQYF
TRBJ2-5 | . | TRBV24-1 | CATGGIEKETQYF
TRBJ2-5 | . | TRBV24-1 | CATSDRLIQYF
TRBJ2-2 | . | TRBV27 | CASSLSPTTGVGELFF
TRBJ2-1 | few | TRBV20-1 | CNARSIGQGNNNEQFF
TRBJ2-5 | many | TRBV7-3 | CASSSKPPGHKETQYF
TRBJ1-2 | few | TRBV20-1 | CSARDAGPRNYGYTF
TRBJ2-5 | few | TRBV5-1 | CASSVELEETQYF
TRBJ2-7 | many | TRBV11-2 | CASRFLRDRLYEQYF
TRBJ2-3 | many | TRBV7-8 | CASSSDVKTASTDTQYF
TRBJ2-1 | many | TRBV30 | CASLIGSYNEQFF
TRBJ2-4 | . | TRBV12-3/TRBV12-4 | CASSLARTSGLAKNIQYF
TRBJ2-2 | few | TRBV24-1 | CATRGGGGTGELFF
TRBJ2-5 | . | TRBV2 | CASRAGTEETQYF
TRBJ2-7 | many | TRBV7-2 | CASAEGPYEQYF
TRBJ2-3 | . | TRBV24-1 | CATSEGTGEATDTQYF
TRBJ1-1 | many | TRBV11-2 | CASSITGGLNTEAFF
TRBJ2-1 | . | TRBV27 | CASSWGLGYNEQFF
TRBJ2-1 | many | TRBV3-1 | CASSPLAGGSYNEQFF
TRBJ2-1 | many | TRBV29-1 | CSSLAGLYNEQFF
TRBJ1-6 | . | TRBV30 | CAWSGGGLSPLHF
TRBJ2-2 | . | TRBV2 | CASSEDFAGELFF
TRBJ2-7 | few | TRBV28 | CASSQTRGEGSGEQYF
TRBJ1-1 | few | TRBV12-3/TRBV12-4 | CASRESGQGLKNTEAFF
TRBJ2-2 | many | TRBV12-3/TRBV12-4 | CASSFPQGRGTGELFF
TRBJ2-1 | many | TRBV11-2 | CASSSSGSPSSYNEQFF
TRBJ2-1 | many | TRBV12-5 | CASGSGVGLAGDHEQFF
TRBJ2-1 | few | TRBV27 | CASSKGGYNEQFF
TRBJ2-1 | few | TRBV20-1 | CSARGGAFVYNEQFF
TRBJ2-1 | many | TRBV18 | CASSPPGLSNEQFF